This T cell receptor beta chain was recovered during a study of long-term antiretroviral therapy in people with HIV. The run of the v3.0 immunoSEQ assay was at survey level. This table comes from immunoSEQ multiplex PCR, and its TCRdb copy is limited to in-frame clones, with some not included. The sample lists 38,000 or so clones, roughly 76% seen once, with roughly 4.9% in the top ten. The sequence came from a man younger than 35 with HIV. The sample here was unsorted PBMCs, taken 1.5 years after starting antiretroviral therapy.

The CDR3 DNA follows: TGTGCCAGCTCACCAAATCCCCCTCGGACTAGCGGCTACGAGCAGTACTTC. As protein: CASSPNPPRTSGYEQYF. The chain carries TRBV18 and TRBJ2-7, with TRBD2 matching over 10 bases. The CDR3 sequence is 17 residues long. With V trimmed by 2 bases and J by 3 bases, 10 bases remained unmatched. In germline, CDR1 is KGHSH, CDR2 LQKENI.